A single sample is the source of the 21 T cell receptor beta chains below, sequenced in a study of monozygotic twins with inflammatory bowel disease. TCRdb processed the 5' RACE reads again and assigns one entry to each CDR3 protein, with no DNA. The sample totals 200,000 to 250,000 distinct CDR3 sequences. Sequencing used blood. The receptors originated from a human donor with ulcerative colitis or Crohn's disease, or a healthy co-twin of an affected twin (not recorded which).

The chain couples TRBV7-9 to TRBJ1-1. Germline loops: CDR1 SEHNR, CDR2 FQNEAQ (reference sequence). This CDR3 is built from 14 residues. The CDR3 region is CASSTYPPNTEAFF.

The chain links TRBV7-2 to TRBJ1-5; TCRdb picks TRBD1, but there is no DNA to check that call. Germline lookup yields CDR1 SGHTA and CDR2 FQGNSA. The CDR3 spans 15 residues. The CDR3 here is CASSRQTGDNQPQHF.

V usage is TRBV12-3 or TRBV12-4 and J usage is TRBJ2-1; absent DNA, TCRdb's TRBD2 call cannot be checked. CDR3 length: 16 amino acids. CDR3 residues: CASSEHSGRAYNEQFF.

The rearrangement uses TRBV4-3 and TRBJ2-1; TCRdb lists TRBD2, though no DNA is available to test this call. The CDR3 loop spans 14 amino acids. Germline V CDR1 and CDR2: LGHNA, YSLEER. CDR3 sequence: CASSQEPSPNEQFF.

This sequence joins TRBV5-1 and TRBJ2-2; TCRdb lists TRBD2, though no DNA is available to test this call. This CDR3 comprises 14 residues. The germline V gene encodes CDR1 SGHRS and CDR2 YFSETQ. This CDR3 reads CASRRARNTGELFF.

This sequence joins TRBV5-4 and TRBJ1-6; TCRdb's D call of TRBD1 is untestable without DNA. This CDR3 is built from 16 residues. The germline gives CDR1 SGHNT, CDR2 YYREEE (reference sequence). CDR3 sequence: CASSLGGTQYNSPLHF.

This rearrangement joins TRBV6-6 to TRBJ2-3. Germline V gene sequence: CDR1 MNHNY, CDR2 SVGAGI (reference sequence). There are 12 residues in the CDR3. The chain's CDR3 is CASSPKVDTQYF.

The V gene is TRBV6-1, the J gene TRBJ1-5; TCRdb selects TRBD1, and the lack of DNA leaves this call unchecked. This CDR3 has 14 residues. From germline, CDR1 is MNHNS and CDR2 SASEGT. The CDR3 loop reads CASSDLGAGQPQHF.

The chain uses TRBV9 and TRBJ1-1; TCRdb proposes TRBD1, but this gene call is untestable without DNA. CDR1 SGDLS and CDR2 YYNGEE come from the germline V gene. This CDR3 contains 15 residues. Here the CDR3 reads CASSATLGSGLEAFF.

V and J are TRBV12-3 or TRBV12-4 and TRBJ2-1; TCRdb gives TRBD1 as the D gene, but with no DNA this cannot be confirmed. The length of the CDR3 is 15 residues. The CDR3 loop reads CASSPRDSVYNEQFF.

The genes are TRBV20-1 and TRBJ2-7; TCRdb names TRBD1, which stays unverified in the absence of DNA. Germline CDR1 and CDR2: DFQATT and SNEGSKA (reference sequence). This CDR3 spans 12 amino acids. This CDR3 is CSARNRGDEQYF.

The rearrangement links TRBV7-7 to TRBJ2-2. Germline V lookup: CDR1 SSHAT, CDR2 FNYEAQ (reference sequence). The CDR3 runs 11 residues. CDR3 sequence reads: CASSGLGELFF.

The gene calls are TRBV29-1 and TRBJ1-2; TCRdb names TRBD1, which stays unverified in the absence of DNA. Germline loops: CDR1 SQVTM, CDR2 ANQGSEA. CDR3 size: 13 residues. CDR3 amino acids: CSVVAGGAVGYTF.

The CDR3 is CASKTVKPQHF. This chain links TRBV12-3 or TRBV12-4 with TRBJ1-5. The length of the CDR3 is 11 residues.

J is TRBJ1-1 and V is TRBV5-6; TCRdb picks TRBD1, but there is no DNA to check that call. The germline gives CDR1 SGHDT, CDR2 YYEEEE. This CDR3 region has 17 residues. CDR3 amino acids: CASSFGWGMDTFTEAFF.

The chain links TRBV6-5 to TRBJ1-5. CDR1 and CDR2 (germline): MNHEY, SVGAGI. This CDR3 is built from 15 residues. CDR3 sequence reads: CASSYSAGLNQPQHF.

V is TRBV12-3 or TRBV12-4 and J is TRBJ2-6. CDR3 length equals 14 residues. The CDR3 here is CASSFTSGANVLTF.

The gene calls are TRBV29-1 and TRBJ2-1. CDR3 length: 14 amino acids. Germline-derived CDR1 and CDR2 are SQVTM and ANQGSEA. The CDR3 is CSVEDWAMVDEQFF.

This sequence joins TRBV7-8 and TRBJ1-1; TCRdb designates TRBD1, a call that cannot be tested without DNA. The CDR3 has 16 residues. CDR1 is SGHVS and CDR2 is FQNEAQ in the germline V gene. CDR3 in amino acids: CASRSGTGPMNTEAFF.

The CDR3 reads CASSLEAISGELFF. J is TRBJ2-2 and V is TRBV7-2. In germline, CDR1 is SGHTA, CDR2 FQGNSA. This CDR3 is built from 14 residues.

The genes are TRBV6-4 and TRBJ2-6. The CDR3 extends over 16 amino acids. The V gene's germline CDR1 is MRHNA and CDR2 SNTAGT. The CDR3 here is CASSEAFGSGANVLTF.